This section outlines one T cell receptor beta chain sequence together with its context. Its antigen remains unidentified. PCR was performed using 60 Vbeta and 13 Jbeta primers. Assay used: immunoSEQ multiplex PCR; TCRdb lists only in-frame clones, some missing. Here the sample spans 150,000 to 200,000 clones, around 84% being singletons. This sample is drawn from a study of cytomegalovirus exposure and HLA in healthy donors. Study details: Researchers previously reported finding fewer than 120 million unique TCR beta sequences from approximately 190 million T cells.

This CDR3 has 10 amino acids. Trimming at V came to 6 bases and at J to 7 bases, leaving 0 bases not matched to a gene. The V gene's germline CDR1 is SGHAT and CDR2 FQNNGV. General study findings and limits: Previous analysis showed most TCR beta V segments were productive about 87% or about 30% of the time. Reported findings show TCR beta sequences accurately forecast HLA-A and HLA-B alleles in most subjects.

The TCR was taken from a middle-aged man in good health and CMV-seropositive. Sequencing input: PBMCs. V usage is TRBV11-2 and J usage is TRBJ2-7; TRBD2 matches at 7 bases. CDR3 in DNA: TGTGCCAGCAGGCGGGGGGAGCAGTACTTC. Its protein is CASRRGEQYF.